This T cell receptor beta chain was sequenced for a study of blood T cell repertoires in COVID-19 (TCRdb year 2020). For the study in its entirety: Collaborator samples came from the United States, Italy and Spain and covered acute and convalescent phases of COVID-19. The material from the prospective study consisted of cDNA or gDNA derived from T cells, B-cell-depleted T cells, or PBMCs. Subjects who had been exposed to COVID-19, were actively infected with it, or had recovered from it provided the deeply sampled blood TCRbeta repertoires that made up the dataset. The repertoires were released in a freely available public database intended as a resource for research on the immune response to SARS-CoV-2. Samples came from the ongoing ImmuneRACE study (first 160 participants) plus 1,254 subjects from 6 global collaborators. The sample metadata nearly always contained a de-identified subject ID, COVID-19 status, age in years and sex. Where available, HLA class I and class II types were obtained from metadata supplied by the sample provider rather than from assay-based typing. What the authors observed across the whole study: How much clinical and demographic metadata was included differed by source and by participant, and the metadata was provided uncurated.

TCRbeta CDR3 regions were amplified from genomic DNA by means of the immunoSEQ Assay, a bias-controlled multiplex PCR. The source study handled its data this way. Nucleated cell counts per sample were estimated from amplification of reference gene primers within the assay. To quantify the absolute abundance of each unique TCRbeta CDR3 rearrangement, sequence reads were collapsed and filtered. Productive Simpson clonality was computed per sample as the square root of Simpson's diversity index over productive rearrangements. Entries here come from immuneACCESS through TCRdb and include only in-frame sequences with V and J called. Some clones fail to appear in such tables; in the studies checked, an unresolved V gene covers under half of the shortfall, and the cause of the remainder is unknown. V and J calls and clone size come straight from that table; D and trimming were deduced from the DNA. This sample is represented by 110,000 to 150,000 clones; 84% of them were singletons. The ten largest account for almost 6.5% of the sample.

In regard to this clone: The specificity of this receptor is unknown. No quality values exist for individual bases; no much larger clone is one base distant.

Whole blood was collected in K2EDTA tubes by collaborating institutions according to the institutions' own protocols. For TCRbeta analysis, collaborators shipped samples as frozen whole blood, isolated PBMCs, or DNA extracted from either of those sample types. The CDR3 has 12 amino acids, counting the end cysteine and phenylalanine. Only CDR3 DNA remains: 36 bases, in frame from the first base. The junction shows trimming of 4 bases on V and 16 bases on J, plus 18 bases between the germline ends. As encoded in the germline V gene, CDR1 is SGHTS while CDR2 is YDEGEE. The sequence was obtained from a human donor in a cohort sampled during active COVID-19. The chain uses TRBV5-8 and TRBJ2-1; a confident D gene designation cannot be given. Sequenced: peripheral blood. The nucleotide sequence reads as follows: TGTGCCAGCAGCGCGTCGAGGCTACAAGGTTTCTTC. This yields the protein CASSASRLQGFF.